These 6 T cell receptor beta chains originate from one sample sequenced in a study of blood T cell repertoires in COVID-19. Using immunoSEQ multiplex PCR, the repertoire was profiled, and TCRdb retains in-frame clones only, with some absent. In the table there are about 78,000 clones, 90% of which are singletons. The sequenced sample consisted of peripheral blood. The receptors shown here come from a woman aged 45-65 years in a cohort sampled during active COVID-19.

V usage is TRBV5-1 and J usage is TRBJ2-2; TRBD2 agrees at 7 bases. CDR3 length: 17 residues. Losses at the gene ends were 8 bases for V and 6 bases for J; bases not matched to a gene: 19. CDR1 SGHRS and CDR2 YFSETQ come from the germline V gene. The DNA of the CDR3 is TGCGCCAGTACGGATCCAACAAGTTCTCGGGGGGCCGGGGAGCTGTTTTTT. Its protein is CASTDPTSSRGAGELFF. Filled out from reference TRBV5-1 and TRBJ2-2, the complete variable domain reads KAGVTQTPRYLIKTRGQQVTLSCSPISGHRSVSWYQQTPGQGLQFLFEYFSETQRNKGNFPGRFSGRQFSNSRSEMNVSTLELGDSALYLCASTDPTSSRGAGELFFGEGSRLTVL.

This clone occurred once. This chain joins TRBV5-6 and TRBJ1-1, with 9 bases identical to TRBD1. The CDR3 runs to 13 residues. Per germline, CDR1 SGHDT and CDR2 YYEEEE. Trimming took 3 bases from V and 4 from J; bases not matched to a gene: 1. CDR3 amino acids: CASSSTGGTEAFF. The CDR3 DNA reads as TGTGCCAGCAGCTCGACAGGGGGCACTGAAGCTTTCTTT. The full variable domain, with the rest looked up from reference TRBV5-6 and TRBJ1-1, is DAGVTQSPTHLIKTRGQQVTLRCSPKSGHDTVSWYQQALGQGPQFIFQYYEEEERQRGNFPDRFSGHQFPNYSSELNVNALLLGDSALYLCASSSTGGTEAFFGQGTRLTVV.

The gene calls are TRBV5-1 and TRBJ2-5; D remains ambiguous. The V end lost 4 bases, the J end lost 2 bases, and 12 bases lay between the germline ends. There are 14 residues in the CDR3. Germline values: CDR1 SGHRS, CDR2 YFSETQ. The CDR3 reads CASSPYSEQETQYF. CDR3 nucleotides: TGCGCCAGCAGCCCCTATTCGGAGCAAGAGACCCAGTACTTC.

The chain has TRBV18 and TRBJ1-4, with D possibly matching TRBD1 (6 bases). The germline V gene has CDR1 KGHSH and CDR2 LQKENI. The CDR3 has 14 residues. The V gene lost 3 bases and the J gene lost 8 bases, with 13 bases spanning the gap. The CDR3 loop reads CASSPGGFGEKLFF. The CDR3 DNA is TGTGCCAGCTCACCTGGGGGCTTTGGGGAAAAACTGTTTTTT.

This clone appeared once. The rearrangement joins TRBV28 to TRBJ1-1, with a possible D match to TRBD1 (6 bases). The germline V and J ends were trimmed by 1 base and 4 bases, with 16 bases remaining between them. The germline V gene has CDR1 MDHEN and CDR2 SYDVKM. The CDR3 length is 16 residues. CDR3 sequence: CASSLSPGTSVTEAFF. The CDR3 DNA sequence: TGTGCCAGCAGTTTATCCCCCGGGACATCTGTCACTGAAGCTTTCTTT.

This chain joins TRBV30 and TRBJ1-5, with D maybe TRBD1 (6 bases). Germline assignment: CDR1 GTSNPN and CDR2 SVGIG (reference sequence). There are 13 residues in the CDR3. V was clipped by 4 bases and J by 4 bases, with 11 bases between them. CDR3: CAWTAGANQPQHF. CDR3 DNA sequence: TGTGCCTGGACAGCAGGGGCGAATCAGCCCCAGCATTTT.